Each of the 18 T cell receptor beta chains below was sequenced from the same sample in a study of blood T cell repertoires in COVID-19. Measured with immunoSEQ multiplex PCR; TCRdb has only the in-frame clones, and not every one. The repertoire includes about 100,000 clones, around 87% of them detected once, and roughly 11% sits in the top ten. The sequencing sample was made of peripheral blood. Receptors were obtained from a woman in her twenties or thirties with acute or convalescent COVID-19.

The V gene is TRBV28, the J gene TRBJ1-2; 7 bases agree with TRBD1. The length of the CDR3 is 15 residues. Germline loops: CDR1 MDHEN, CDR2 SYDVKM. The J segment lost 0 bases and the V segment lost 4 bases, leaving 5 bases of the junction unmatched. CDR3 in DNA: TGTGCCAGCAGTTCCCAGGGGGGACCTAACTATGGCTACACCTTC. Translation: CASSSQGGPNYGYTF.

V and J are TRBV5-1 and TRBJ1-2; no clear D gene. CDR3 size: 13 residues. Trimming pared 4 bases from V and 5 bases from J, leaving 12 bases between. Germline lookup yields CDR1 SGHRS and CDR2 YFSETQ. The CDR3 DNA reads TGCGCCAGCAGCCTGCATTCAGAATATGGCTACACCTTC. Protein: CASSLHSEYGYTF. Full variable domain (outside the CDR3, taken from reference TRBV5-1 and TRBJ1-2): KAGVTQTPRYLIKTRGQQVTLSCSPISGHRSVSWYQQTPGQGLQFLFEYFSETQRNKGNFPGRFSGRQFSNSRSEMNVSTLELGDSALYLCASSLHSEYGYTFGSGTRLTVV.

The gene calls are TRBV5-8 and TRBJ1-4; 9 bases are shared with TRBD1. J gave up 8 bases and V 2 bases, and 7 bases lay outside the gene matches. This CDR3 has 15 residues. Germline CDR1 and CDR2: SGHTS and YDEGEE. CDR3 region: CASSFGTGTEEKLFF. The CDR3, as DNA: TGTGCCAGCAGCTTTGGGACAGGGACGGAGGAAAAACTGTTTTTT.

V and J are TRBV27 and TRBJ2-2; a possible D gene is TRBD1 (6 bases). Germline V gene sequence: CDR1 MNHEY, CDR2 SMNVEV (reference sequence). The CDR3 is 14 residues long. Trimming pared 5 bases from V and 8 bases from J, leaving 15 bases between. The CDR3 DNA reads as TGTGCCAGCAGTCCCACAACAGGGTTGGGGGAGCTGTTTTTT. This gives the protein CASSPTTGLGELFF.

The chain links TRBV5-1 to TRBJ2-7; 8 bases match TRBD1. The germline gives CDR1 SGHRS, CDR2 YFSETQ. The CDR3 runs to 19 residues. With 7 bases clipped from V and 0 bases from J, the junction kept 21 bases outside the gene matches. This chain's CDR3 is CASLSPLIEKTGDSYEQYF. The CDR3 DNA is TGCGCCAGCCTTTCCCCTTTGATAGAGAAGACAGGGGACTCCTACGAGCAGTACTTC.

V is TRBV3-1 (or the pseudogene TRBV3-2) and J is TRBJ2-2, with 15 bases fitting TRBD2. V was clipped by 5 bases and J by 3 bases; unmatched bases: 4. Per the germline V gene, CDR1 is LGHDT and CDR2 is YNNKEL (reference sequence). This CDR3 region has 17 residues. CDR3 in amino acids: CASSSWTSGGDTGELFF. The CDR3 nucleotides read TGTGCCAGCAGCTCATGGACTAGCGGGGGGGACACCGGGGAGCTGTTTTTT.

The chain uses TRBV7-9 and TRBJ2-7, with no clear D. This CDR3 spans 10 amino acids. Looked up from germline, CDR1 is SEHNR and CDR2 is FQNEAQ (reference sequence). Trimming removed 8 bases at V and 3 bases at J, with 5 bases between. The CDR3 loop is CASGSYEQYF. The CDR3 bases are TGTGCCAGCGGCAGCTACGAGCAGTACTTC.

The gene calls are TRBV27 and TRBJ2-7, with TRBD1 identical over 7 bases. Germline-derived CDR1 and CDR2 are MNHEY and SMNVEV (reference sequence). V was clipped by 6 bases and J by 1 base; unmatched bases: 12. This CDR3 is built from 16 residues. The CDR3 spells CASSYSGQDRSYEQYF. The DNA for the CDR3 is TGTGCCAGCAGCTACTCCGGACAGGACAGGTCCTACGAGCAGTACTTC.

The chain uses TRBV13 and TRBJ2-5; 7 positions match TRBD1. In germline, CDR1 is PRHDT, CDR2 FYEKMQ (reference sequence). The CDR3 length is 15 residues. V dropped 5 bases and J dropped 9; count of bases not matched to a gene: 15. Written as DNA, the CDR3 is TGTGCCAGCAGCCCCCGGACAGGTAGCCCTGGAGCCCAGTACTTC. Translating it yields CASSPRTGSPGAQYF. The full variable domain, rest sourced from reference TRBV13 and TRBJ2-5, is AAGVIQSPRHLIKEKRETATLKCYPIPRHDTVYWYQQGPGQDPQFLISFYEKMQSDKGSIPDRFSAQQFSDYHSELNMSSLELGDSALYFCASSPRTGSPGAQYFGPGTRLLVL.

This clone has just one count. The chain combines TRBV7-9 with TRBJ1-1; D not resolved. CDR1 is SEHNR, CDR2 FQNEAQ, per germline (reference sequence). V lost 6 bases, J lost 7 bases, and 18 bases lay in between. The CDR3 has 14 residues. CDR3 protein: CASSFSASSGEAFF. In nucleotides, the CDR3 is TGTGCCAGCAGTTTCTCGGCCTCTTCGGGTGAAGCTTTCTTT.

This clone was detected a few times. The chain recombines TRBV19 with TRBJ2-1; 12 bases are shared with TRBD1. V shed 5 bases and J 0 bases; nucleotides not matched to a gene: 11. This CDR3 is built from 19 residues. CDR1 is LNHDA and CDR2 is SQIVND in the germline V gene (reference sequence). This chain's CDR3 is CASSYRGQGAISSYNEQFF. CDR3 in DNA: TGTGCCAGTAGTTACCGGGGACAGGGGGCTATAAGCTCCTACAATGAGCAGTTCTTC.

This CDR3 is CATSLRTDEKLFF. The CDR3 nucleotides read TGTGCCACCAGCCTCCGGACAGATGAAAAACTGTTTTTT. The chain employs TRBV15 and TRBJ1-4, with a tentative D call TRBD1 (6 bases). CDR1 is LNHNV, CDR2 YYDKDF, per germline (reference sequence). The CDR3 is made up of 13 amino acids. Trimming cost V 5 bases and J 6 bases, with 10 bases left between them.

The J gene is TRBJ1-5, the V gene TRBV19, with TRBD1 as a possible D gene (5 bases). The CDR3 loop spans 13 amino acids. Germline V gene sequence: CDR1 LNHDA, CDR2 SQIVND (reference sequence). Trimming shortened V by 3 bases and J by 6 bases, and 9 bases separated the two germline ends. The CDR3 DNA follows: TGTGCCAGTAGTATCTACGGGGGTCAGCCCCAGCATTTT. It encodes CASSIYGGQPQHF.

V is TRBV28 and J is TRBJ2-7; TRBD1 is a possible D gene (6 bases). V was clipped by 7 bases and J by 3 bases, with 13 bases between them. Per germline, CDR1 MDHEN and CDR2 SYDVKM. The CDR3 sequence is 13 residues long. The CDR3 reads CASKTGTFYEQYF. CDR3 nucleotide sequence: TGTGCCAGCAAGACAGGAACGTTCTACGAGCAGTACTTC.

The CDR3 bases are TGTGCCACCAGCAGAGTCCCCTTTAGCCCGAAGAATGAGCAGTTCTTC. Translated, it gives CATSRVPFSPKNEQFF. The chain combines TRBV15 with TRBJ2-1; no clear D. Trimming pared 1 base from V and 7 bases from J, leaving 17 bases between. There are 16 residues in the CDR3. The germline CDR1 and CDR2 sequences are LNHNV and YYDKDF (reference sequence).

V gene TRBV7-9 combines with J gene TRBJ2-2; TRBD2 might be the D (6 bases). From germline, CDR1 is SEHNR and CDR2 FQNEAQ (reference sequence). CDR3 length: 13 residues. The V end was cut by 8 bases, the J end by 3 bases, with 10 bases between. The CDR3 DNA follows: TGTGCCAGCGCTTGGGGGGACACCGGGGAGCTGTTTTTT. This encodes CASAWGDTGELFF.

The chain couples TRBV7-9 to TRBJ2-7; 9 positions match TRBD1. This CDR3 is built from 14 residues. Germline assignment: CDR1 SEHNR and CDR2 FQNEAQ (reference sequence). The V and J ends lost 1 base and 6 bases, in that order; junction bases with no gene match: 4. The CDR3 protein is CASSLGGQGGEQYF. The DNA of the CDR3 is TGTGCCAGCAGCTTAGGGGGACAGGGTGGCGAGCAGTACTTC.

The chain joins TRBV5-6 to TRBJ2-1, with a tentative D call TRBD2 (5 bases). V lost 0 bases and J 3 bases, leaving 10 bases between the germline ends. Germline CDR1 reads SGHDT; CDR2 reads YYEEEE. The CDR3 sequence is 15 residues long. The CDR3 DNA reads as TGTGCCAGCAGCTTGGCCCCCGGGGACTACAATGAGCAGTTCTTC. Its translation is CASSLAPGDYNEQFF. The full variable domain, its missing parts supplied by reference TRBV5-6 and TRBJ2-1, is DAGVTQSPTHLIKTRGQQVTLRCSPKSGHDTVSWYQQALGQGPQFIFQYYEEEERQRGNFPDRFSGHQFPNYSSELNVNALLLGDSALYLCASSLAPGDYNEQFFGPGTRLTVL.